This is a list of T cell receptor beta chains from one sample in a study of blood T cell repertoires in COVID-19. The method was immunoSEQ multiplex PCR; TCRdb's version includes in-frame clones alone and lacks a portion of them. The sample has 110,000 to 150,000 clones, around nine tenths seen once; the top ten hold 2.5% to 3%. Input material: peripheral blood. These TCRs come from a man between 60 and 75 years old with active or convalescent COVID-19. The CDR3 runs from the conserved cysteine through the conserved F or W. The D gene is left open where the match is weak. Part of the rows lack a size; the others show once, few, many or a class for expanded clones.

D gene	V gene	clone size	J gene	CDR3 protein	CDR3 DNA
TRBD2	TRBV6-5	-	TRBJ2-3	CASSYQRGRGTDTQYF	TGTGCCAGCAGTTACCAGCGGGGGCGGGGCACAGATACGCAGTATTTT
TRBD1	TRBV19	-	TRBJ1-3	CASRQGYSGNTIYF	TGTGCCAGTCGACAGGGTTACTCTGGAAACACCATATATTTT
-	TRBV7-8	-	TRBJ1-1	CASSHSRVGEAFF	TGTGCCAGCAGCCACAGCAGGGTCGGTGAAGCTTTCTTT
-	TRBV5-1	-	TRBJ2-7	CASSSGQDRRGEQYF	TGCGCCAGCAGCTCCGGACAGGATCGGCGGGGCGAGCAGTACTTC
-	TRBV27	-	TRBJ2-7	CASSLFVGQYEQYF	TGTGCCAGCAGTTTATTTGTTGGGCAGTACGAGCAGTACTTC
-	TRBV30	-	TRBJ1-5	CAWSVTDSNQPQHF	TGTGCCTGGAGTGTAACAGATAGCAATCAGCCCCAGCATTTT
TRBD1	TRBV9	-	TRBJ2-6	CASSVLTGVGANVLTF	TGTGCCAGCAGCGTCTTAACAGGGGTTGGGGCCAACGTCCTGACTTTC
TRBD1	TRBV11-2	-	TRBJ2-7	CAGSPSPQGAGEQYF	TGTGCCGGCAGCCCCTCCCCCCAGGGGGCAGGGGAGCAGTACTTC
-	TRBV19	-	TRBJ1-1	CASSTEGYNTEAFF	TGTGCCAGTAGCACGGAGGGGTATAACACTGAAGCTTTCTTT
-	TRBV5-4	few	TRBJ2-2	CASSPPGLLTDTGELFF	TGTGCCAGCAGCCCTCCGGGACTCCTAACGGACACCGGGGAGCTGTTTTTT
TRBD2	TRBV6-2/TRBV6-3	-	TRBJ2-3	CASSYDELAGATDTQYF	TGTGCCAGCAGTTACGATGAACTAGCGGGGGCCACAGATACGCAGTATTTT
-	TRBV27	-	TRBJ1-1	CASSSRLEGAFF	TGTGCCAGCAGTTCGAGACTTGAAGGAGCTTTCTTT
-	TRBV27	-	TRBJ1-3	CASSSTGWDTIYF	TGTGCCAGCAGCTCTACAGGGTGGGACACCATATATTTT
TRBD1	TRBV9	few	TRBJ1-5	CASSPSGGQPQHF	TGTGCCAGCAGCCCTTCAGGGGGGCAGCCCCAGCATTTT
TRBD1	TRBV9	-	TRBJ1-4	CASSPRGGGNEKLFF	TGTGCCAGCAGCCCCCGAGGGGGCGGGAATGAAAAACTGTTTTTT
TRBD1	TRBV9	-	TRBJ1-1	CASSVASGQGTKAFF	TGTGCCAGCAGCGTAGCATCGGGACAGGGGACTAAAGCTTTCTTT
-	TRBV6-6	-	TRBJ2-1	CASSRTDYNEQFF	TGTGCCAGCAGCCGGACTGATTACAATGAGCAGTTCTTC
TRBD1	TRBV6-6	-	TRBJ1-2	CASSYPTGGEGYTF	TGTGCCAGCAGTTATCCCACAGGGGGCGAAGGCTACACCTTC
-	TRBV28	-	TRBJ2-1	CASSYPRAGAVNEQFF	TGTGCCAGCAGTTACCCCCGGGCGGGCGCCGTCAATGAGCAGTTCTTC
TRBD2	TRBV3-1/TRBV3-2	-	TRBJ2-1	CASSPLAGGYNEQFF	TGTGCCAGCAGCCCCCTAGCGGGGGGCTACAATGAGCAGTTCTTC
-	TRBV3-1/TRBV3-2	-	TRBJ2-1	CASSQTRTYNEQFF	TGTGCCAGCAGCCAGACCAGGACTTACAATGAGCAGTTCTTC
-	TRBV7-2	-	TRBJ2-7	CASSLGGSRSYEQYF	TGTGCCAGCAGCTTGGGGGGTTCACGGTCCTACGAGCAGTACTTC
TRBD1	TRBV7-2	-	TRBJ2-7	CASSLRGQGYEQYF	TGTGCCAGCAGCTTAAGGGGACAGGGCTACGAGCAGTACTTC
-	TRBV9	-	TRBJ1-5	CASSASGGGNQPQHF	TGTGCCAGCAGCGCCTCCGGGGGGGGCAATCAGCCCCAGCATTTT
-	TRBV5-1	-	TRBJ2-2	CASSLDSNTGELFF	TGCGCCAGCAGCTTGGACAGTAACACCGGGGAGCTGTTTTTT
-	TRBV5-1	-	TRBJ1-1	CASSPLGVTATEAFF	TGCGCCAGCAGTCCCCTCGGGGTAACGGCGACTGAAGCTTTCTTT
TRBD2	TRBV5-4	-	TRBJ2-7	CASSLRSGGAYEQYF	TGTGCCAGCAGCCTCCGTAGCGGGGGGGCCTACGAGCAGTACTTC
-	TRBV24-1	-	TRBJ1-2	CATSEEGTGANYGYTF	TGTGCCACCAGTGAGGAGGGCACAGGTGCTAACTATGGCTACACCTTC
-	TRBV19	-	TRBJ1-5	CASSLQGQPQHF	TGTGCCAGTAGTCTCCAGGGGCAGCCCCAGCATTTT
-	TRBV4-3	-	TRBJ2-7	CASSLNVPPVDEQYF	TGCGCCAGCAGCCTAAACGTCCCCCCGGTGGACGAGCAGTACTTC
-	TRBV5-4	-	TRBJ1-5	CASSLGGGNSNQPQHF	TGTGCCAGCAGCTTGGGGGGGGGTAATAGCAATCAGCCCCAGCATTTT
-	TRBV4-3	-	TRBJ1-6	CASSQVTHNSPLHF	TGCGCCAGCAGCCAAGTTACACATAATTCACCCCTCCACTTT
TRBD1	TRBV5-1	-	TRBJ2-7	CASSERDSTSYEQYF	TGCGCCAGCAGCGAACGGGACAGTACCTCCTACGAGCAGTACTTC
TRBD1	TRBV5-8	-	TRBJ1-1	CASSKGQGLNTEAFF	TGTGCCAGCAGTAAGGGACAGGGGTTGAACACTGAAGCTTTCTTT
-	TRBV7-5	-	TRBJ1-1	CVRSQDSTGGPLEAFF	TGTGTCAGAAGCCAAGATTCCACAGGGGGGCCCCTTGAAGCTTTCTTT
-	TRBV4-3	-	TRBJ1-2	CASSQDWDTIIYGGYTF	TGCGCCAGCAGCCAAGATTGGGACACAATCATCTATGGGGGCTACACCTTC
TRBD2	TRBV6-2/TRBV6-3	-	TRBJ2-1	CASSGLGNEQFF	TGTGCCAGCAGTGGACTAGGCAATGAGCAGTTCTTC
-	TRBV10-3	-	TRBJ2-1	CAIRDAGQPNNEQFF	TGTGCCATCAGAGACGCGGGACAGCCAAATAATGAGCAGTTCTTC
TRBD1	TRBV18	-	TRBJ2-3	CASSLRGPTDTQYF	TGTGCCAGCTCCCTCAGGGGGCCCACAGATACGCAGTATTTT